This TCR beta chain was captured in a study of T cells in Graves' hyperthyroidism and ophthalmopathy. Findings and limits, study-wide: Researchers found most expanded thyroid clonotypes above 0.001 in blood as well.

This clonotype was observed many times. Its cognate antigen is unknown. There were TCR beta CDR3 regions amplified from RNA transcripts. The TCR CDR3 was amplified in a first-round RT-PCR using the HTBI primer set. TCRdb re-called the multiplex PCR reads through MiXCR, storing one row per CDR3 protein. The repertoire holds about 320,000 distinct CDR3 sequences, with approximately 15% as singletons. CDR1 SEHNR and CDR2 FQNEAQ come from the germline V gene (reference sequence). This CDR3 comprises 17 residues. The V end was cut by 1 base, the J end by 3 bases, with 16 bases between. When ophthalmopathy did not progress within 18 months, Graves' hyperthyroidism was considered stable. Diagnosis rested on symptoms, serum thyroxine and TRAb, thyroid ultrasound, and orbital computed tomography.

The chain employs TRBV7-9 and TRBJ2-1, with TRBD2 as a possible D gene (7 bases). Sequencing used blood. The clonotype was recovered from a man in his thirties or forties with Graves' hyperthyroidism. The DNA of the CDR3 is TGTGCCAGCAGCTTAGGGGGCGGGAGAGGGGGCTACAATGAGCAGTTCTTC. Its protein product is CASSLGGGRGGYNEQFF.